The sequence of this TCR beta chain was determined in a study of Graves' ophthalmopathy and Graves' hyperthyroidism. Amplification of the TCR beta CDR3 regions used RNA transcripts (as template). An initial RT-PCR round employing HTBI primers preceded a second-round multiplex PCR. TCRdb itself ran the multiplex PCR reads through MiXCR, one entry per CDR3 protein. In the table there are tens of thousands of distinct CDR3 sequences, roughly 46% of which are singletons. This CDR3 region has 13 residues. Germline lookup yields CDR1 SEHNR and CDR2 FQNEAQ (reference sequence). Trimming took 11 bases from V and 6 from J, leaving 20 bases between them.

V gene TRBV7-9 combines with J gene TRBJ2-7, with D possibly TRBD2 on 6 matching bases. This sequence was found in an adult woman with Graves' ophthalmopathy. Material for sequencing was peripheral blood. This chain's CDR3 is CAGRLCGNSEQYF. The CDR3 coding sequence is TGTGCCGGTAGGTTATGCGGGAACTCCGAGCAGTACTTC.